This T cell receptor (beta chain) emerged from a study of blood T cell repertoires in COVID-19. The overall study: Donors in the United States, Italy and Spain gave samples during acute or convalescent COVID-19. Sources were T cells, B-cell-depleted T cells, or PBMCs; the material itself was cDNA or gDNA.

This clone showed up just a few times. Profiled with immunoSEQ multiplex PCR; TCRdb holds only in-frame clones, not every one. The sample lists 90,000 to 130,000 clones; approximately 85% were seen once. The TCR was taken from a woman aged 55-69 years with acute or convalescent COVID-19. Material: peripheral blood.

CDR3 sequence (DNA): TGTGCCAGCTCACCGCGACTAGATACGCAGTATTTT. Protein sequence: CASSPRLDTQYF. The chain has TRBV18 and TRBJ2-3; D is ambiguous. Germline V CDR1 and CDR2: KGHSH, LQKENI. The V gene lost 3 bases and the J gene lost 5 bases, with 6 bases spanning the gap. The CDR3 extends over 12 amino acids.